A single sample gave rise to the 14 T cell receptor beta chains below, sequenced in a study of blood T cell repertoires in COVID-19. The protocol was immunoSEQ multiplex PCR, while the TCRdb copy is restricted to in-frame clones and leaves out a portion. In the table there are 150,000 to 200,000 clones, 70% to 90% of which are singletons. Source material: peripheral blood. Receptor source: a man younger than 30 who had recovered from COVID-19.

The chain combines TRBV4-2 with TRBJ2-1; 7 bases match TRBD2. V shed 2 bases, J shed 2 bases, and the junction held 3 bases outside the gene matches. CDR3 length: 15 residues. Germline V CDR1 and CDR2: LGHNA, YNFKEQ. The CDR3 here is CASSQTGRTYNEQFF. The DNA for the CDR3 is TGTGCCAGCAGCCAAACCGGGAGGACCTACAATGAGCAGTTCTTC.

A single count supports this clone. Compared with germline, one end of the junction differs, possibly owing to a read error. V and J are TRBV19 and TRBJ2-2, with TRBD2 matching over 9 bases. Germline V CDR1 and CDR2: LNHDA, SQIVND (reference sequence). The CDR3 length is 18 residues. CDR3 in amino acids: CASSTPARASGNAGELFF. In DNA form, the CDR3 reads TGTGCCAGTAGTACTCCCGCTCGGGCTAGCGGGAACGCCGGGGAGCTGTTTTTT.

This chain joins TRBV9 and TRBJ2-3, with a tentative D call TRBD2 (5 bases). This CDR3 region has 16 residues. In germline, CDR1 is SGDLS, CDR2 YYNGEE. The V gene lost 3 bases and the J gene lost 4 bases, with 18 bases spanning the gap. CDR3 residues: CASSALGHRRADTQYF. DNA for the CDR3: TGTGCCAGCAGCGCTCTCGGGCATCGGCGGGCAGATACGCAGTATTTT.

The CDR3 DNA reads as TGTGCCACCTCCGGGACAGGGGCTTACTATGGCTACACCTTC. Translated, it gives CATSGTGAYYGYTF. The chain joins TRBV14 to TRBJ1-2; 10 bases match TRBD1. V lost 10 bases, J lost 3 bases, and 8 bases stayed unmatched. The CDR3 consists of 14 residues. Germline V gene lookup returns CDR1 SGHDN and CDR2 FVKESK. Full variable domain (remainder filled in from reference TRBV14 and TRBJ1-2): EAGVTQFPSHSVIEKGQTVTLRCDPISGHDNLYWYRRVMGKEIKFLLHFVKESKQDESGMPNNRFLAERTGGTYSTLKVQPAELEDSGVYFCATSGTGAYYGYTFGSGTRLTVV.

The rearrangement links TRBV15 to TRBJ2-5; TRBD2 matches at 8 bases. V dropped 2 bases and J dropped 0; count of bases not matched to a gene: 5. Germline loops: CDR1 LNHNV, CDR2 YYDKDF (reference sequence). This CDR3 comprises 16 residues. The CDR3 coding sequence is TGTGCCACCAGCAGAACAGCGGGAGAAAACCAAGAGACCCAGTACTTC. As protein: CATSRTAGENQETQYF.

This rearrangement joins TRBV7-3 to TRBJ2-5; 8 bases are a match to TRBD2. The CDR3 has 14 residues. V was clipped by 5 bases and J by 5 bases; unmatched bases: 7. Germline V gene lookup returns CDR1 SGHTA and CDR2 FQGTGA. The CDR3 coding sequence is TGTGCCAGCAGCCCCCGGCCTAGCGGGGAGACCCAGTACTTC. Its protein is CASSPRPSGETQYF. Together with reference TRBV7-3 and TRBJ2-5, the CDR3 gives the full variable domain: GAGVSQTPSNKVTEKGKYVELRCDPISGHTALYWYRQSLGQGPEFLIYFQGTGAADDSGLPNDRFFAVRPEGSVSTLKIQRTERGDSAVYLCASSPRPSGETQYFGPGTRLLVL.

The chain recombines TRBV11-2 with TRBJ2-7; 7 positions agree with TRBD2. The CDR3 contains 15 residues. V shed 3 bases, J shed 3 bases, and the junction held 8 bases outside the gene matches. Germline V gene data show CDR1 as SGHAT and CDR2 as FQNNGV. CDR3 bases: TGTGCCAGCAGCTTTAGGGCTAGCGGACACTACGAGCAGTACTTC. Its protein product is CASSFRASGHYEQYF.

This clone has a single count. The CDR3 coding sequence is TGCAGCGTTGCCCCAGGTCTAAACACTGAAGCTTTCTTT. Residues: CSVAPGLNTEAFF. The genes are TRBV29-1 and TRBJ1-1; D not resolved. V lost 4 bases to trimming and J lost 2 bases, with 11 bases between them. The length of the CDR3 is 13 residues. Germline CDR1 is SQVTM and CDR2 is ANQGSEA.

This chain joins TRBV7-2 and TRBJ2-7, with 7 bases that match TRBD2. The CDR3 consists of 15 residues. Looked up from germline, CDR1 is SGHTA and CDR2 is FQGNSA. Trimming removed 5 bases from V and 1 base from J; junction bases left unmatched: 8. The CDR3 bases are TGTGCCAGCAGCACCTACAGCGGGGAGTCCTACGAGCAGTACTTC. This gives the protein CASSTYSGESYEQYF.

V is TRBV6-4 and J is TRBJ2-3; D perhaps matches TRBD1 (5 bases). Germline CDR1 is MRHNA and CDR2 is SNTAGT. Trimming took 0 bases from V and 6 from J, leaving 16 bases between them. The CDR3 loop spans 16 amino acids. The CDR3 DNA reads as TGTGCCAGCAGTGACTCGGCGACAGCTGGAATGGATACGCAGTATTTT. It encodes CASSDSATAGMDTQYF.

The chain has TRBV6-5 and TRBJ1-5, with 8 positions matching TRBD1. Germline lookup yields CDR1 MNHEY and CDR2 SVGAGI. The CDR3 spans 14 residues. The J segment lost 7 bases and the V segment lost 5 bases, leaving 7 bases of the junction unmatched. The CDR3 reads CASSLQGARQPQHF. CDR3 coding DNA: TGTGCCAGCAGTCTGCAGGGGGCCAGGCAGCCCCAGCATTTT.

The genes are TRBV24-1 and TRBJ1-5; D call uncertain. The germline V gene encodes CDR1 KGHDR and CDR2 SFDVKD. The CDR3 has 16 amino acids. The V and J ends lost 0 bases and 0 bases respectively, with 8 bases between them. CDR3: CATSDLSGISNQPQHF. The CDR3 bases are TGTGCCACCAGTGATTTGAGCGGGATTAGCAATCAGCCCCAGCATTTT.

The chain employs TRBV5-8 and TRBJ1-5, with 7 bases identical to TRBD1. Germline V CDR1 and CDR2: SGHTS, YDEGEE. This CDR3 is 14 amino acids long. V shed 3 bases and J 6 bases; nucleotides not matched to a gene: 6. Written as DNA, the CDR3 is TGTGCCAGCAGCTGGGGGACAGCTGTTCAGCCCCAGCATTTT. It is translated as CASSWGTAVQPQHF.

This chain connects TRBV7-8 to TRBJ1-5; D call uncertain. Trimming stripped 5 bases from V and 4 bases from J, with 18 bases between. The CDR3 totals 16 residues. The germline V gene encodes CDR1 SGHVS and CDR2 FQNEAQ. The CDR3 bases are TGTGCCAGCAGCACCCGCCCCCCGTCCAGTAATCAGCCCCAGCATTTT. Protein sequence: CASSTRPPSSNQPQHF.